These 15 T cell receptor beta chains came from one sample sequenced in a study of CXCR3-negative and CXCR3-positive naive CD8 T cells. Study-wide results and caveats: Naive cells with CXCR3 showed TRB CDR3s that were more hydrophobic than those in CXCR3-negative naive cells.

UMI-labeled 5' RACE yielded the TRB cDNA libraries. TCRdb derives one entry per CDR3 protein from the 5' RACE reads, leaving out DNA. The repertoire table contains 130,000 to 150,000 distinct CDR3 sequences. These receptors' targets are unknown. The sequencing sample was made of naive CXCR3+ CD8+ T cells from blood. Described subset: CD45RO-CCR7+CD27+CD95- naive CD8+ T cells expressing CXCR3 (TNR3+). These receptors came from a human donor in good health. Some clones in this sample may be carry-over from other donors' samples.

The rearrangement joins TRBV5-1 to TRBJ2-7; lacking DNA, the TRBD1 call made by TCRdb goes unchecked. The CDR3 loop spans 14 amino acids. The germline V gene has CDR1 SGHRS and CDR2 YFSETQ. The CDR3 reads CASSPTTDYYEQYF.

The V gene is TRBV6-1, the J gene TRBJ1-5; TCRdb indicates TRBD1, and absent DNA this call remains unverified. CDR1 and CDR2 (germline): MNHNS, SASEGT. The CDR3 runs to 17 residues. The CDR3 here is CASITGTGGGGNQPQHF.

V is TRBV6-4 and J is TRBJ2-5; absent DNA, TCRdb's TRBD1 call cannot be checked. Looked up from germline, CDR1 is MRHNA and CDR2 is SNTAGT. The CDR3 is 12 residues long. This CDR3 is CASKQGEETQYF.

The rearrangement links TRBV7-9 to TRBJ2-7; TCRdb picks TRBD1, but there is no DNA to check that call. Germline CDR1 is SEHNR and CDR2 is FQNEAQ (reference sequence). The CDR3 length is 14 residues. This CDR3 is CASTQDRESYEQYF.

The chain carries TRBV7-8 and TRBJ2-5. The germline V gene encodes CDR1 SGHVS and CDR2 FQNEAQ. This CDR3 contains 13 residues. This CDR3 is CASRSDVQETQYF.

The chain carries TRBV4-1 and TRBJ1-1. The CDR3 extends over 15 amino acids. Per germline, CDR1 MGHRA and CDR2 YSYEKL. The CDR3 spells CASSRNQGRDTEAFF.

V and J are TRBV30 and TRBJ2-1. Germline-derived CDR1 and CDR2 are GTSNPN and SVGIG (reference sequence). The CDR3 is made up of 13 amino acids. The CDR3 loop is CAWSVQGYNEQFF.

The gene calls are TRBV3-1 and TRBJ1-2; TCRdb proposes TRBD1, but this gene call is untestable without DNA. Germline V gene sequence: CDR1 LGHDT, CDR2 YNNKEL (reference sequence). This CDR3 region has 15 residues. The CDR3 region is CASSLPGTSNYGCTF.

The J gene is TRBJ1-1, the V gene TRBV20-1. Germline CDR1 and CDR2: DFQATT and SNEGSKA (reference sequence). The CDR3 loop spans 14 amino acids. CDR3: CSARVGPWSTEAFF.

The chain combines TRBV25-1 with TRBJ1-1; TCRdb indicates TRBD1, and absent DNA this call remains unverified. Germline lookup yields CDR1 MGHDK and CDR2 SYGVNS. This CDR3 comprises 15 residues. CDR3 residues: CASSEVGTANTEAFF.

CDR3 region: CASSPGDGEGYEQYF. V gene TRBV5-1 combines with J gene TRBJ2-7; without DNA, the TCRdb call of TRBD1 cannot be checked. CDR1 SGHRS and CDR2 YFSETQ come from the germline V gene. CDR3 length equals 15 residues. The complete variable domain, with remaining parts taken from reference TRBV5-1 and TRBJ2-7, reads KAGVTQTPRYLIKTRGQQVTLSCSPISGHRSVSWYQQTPGQGLQFLFEYFSETQRNKGNFPGRFSGRQFSNSRSEMNVSTLELGDSALYLCASSPGDGEGYEQYFGPGTRLTVT.

J is TRBJ2-7 and V is TRBV12-3 or TRBV12-4. The CDR3 spans 13 residues. CDR3 loop: CASSLLSSYEQYF.

The rearrangement links TRBV29-1 to TRBJ2-1; checking the TCRdb D call of TRBD2 is not possible without DNA. Germline CDR1 reads SQVTM; CDR2 reads ANQGSEA. The CDR3 has 13 amino acids. Here the CDR3 reads CSVEDATSPEQFF.

This sequence joins TRBV13 and TRBJ2-5; TCRdb proposes TRBD2, but this gene call is untestable without DNA. This CDR3 is built from 16 residues. CDR1 and CDR2 from the germline V gene are PRHDT and FYEKMQ (reference sequence). The CDR3 sequence: CASSPYGTSGEKTQYF.

The chain combines TRBV13 with TRBJ2-7; the D call of TRBD2 rests on TCRdb alone, since no DNA is present to check it. Germline V gives CDR1 PRHDT, CDR2 FYEKMQ (reference sequence). The CDR3 is 15 residues long. CDR3 residues: CASSLVGIVSYEQYF.